These 8 T cell receptor beta chains came from one sample sequenced in a study of CD8 T cells in Susac syndrome. RNA amounts of 0.5 to 1 ug underwent reverse transcription with random hexamers. TCRdb analysed the immunoSEQ multiplex PCR reads with MiXCR anew, one entry per CDR3 protein. Of about 240,000 distinct CDR3 sequences listed, 90% to 97% are singletons. Sequencing was performed on CD4+ T cells from PBMCs. The origin of the receptors is a human donor with Susac syndrome.

The J gene is TRBJ2-3, the V gene TRBV24-1; D uncertain. Trimming shortened V by 2 bases and J by 3 bases, and 17 bases separated the two germline ends. The CDR3 covers 17 residues. In germline, CDR1 is KGHDR, CDR2 SFDVKD. The CDR3 here is CATSDYGGSHGTDTQYF. DNA for the CDR3: TGTGCCACCAGTGATTACGGCGGCAGCCACGGAACAGATACGCAGTATTTT.

The gene calls are TRBV11-2 and TRBJ1-1; D uncertain. V gave up 3 bases and J gave up 7 bases, with 6 bases separating them. This CDR3 has 11 amino acids. The V gene's germline CDR1 is SGHAT and CDR2 FQNNGV. This chain's CDR3 is CASSLKIEAFF. As DNA, the CDR3 is TGTGCCAGCAGCTTGAAAATTGAAGCTTTCTTT.

The rearrangement joins TRBV18 to TRBJ1-2; perhaps TRBD1 as D (5 bases). Germline V gene data show CDR1 as KGHSH and CDR2 as LQKENI. Trimming removed 3 bases from V and 6 bases from J, with 8 bases in between. The CDR3 runs to 12 residues. CDR3 DNA: TGTGCCAGCTCACCGGGGACGAATGGCTACACCTTC. As protein: CASSPGTNGYTF.

This clonotype was counted a single time. The genes are TRBV15 and TRBJ1-5; D not resolved. CDR3 length equals 13 residues. The ends were cut back, 5 bases at V and 6 bases at J, with 11 bases in the middle. CDR1 is LNHNV and CDR2 is YYDKDF in the germline V gene (reference sequence). In DNA form, the CDR3 reads TGTGCCACCAGCGTACATCCCGGTCAGCCCCAGCATTTT. Its translation: CATSVHPGQPQHF.

This chain uses TRBV30 with TRBJ2-3; 11 nucleotides align to TRBD2. V lost 6 bases, J lost 2 bases, and 7 bases stayed unmatched. Germline V lookup: CDR1 GTSNPN, CDR2 SVGIG (reference sequence). This CDR3 spans 15 amino acids. The CDR3 reads CACLGGLADTDTQYF. CDR3 bases: TGTGCCTGCCTGGGGGGACTAGCGGACACAGATACGCAGTATTTT.

The genes are TRBV5-1 and TRBJ2-3, with a tentative D call TRBD2 (5 bases). The V end lost 4 bases, the J end lost 3 bases, and 12 bases lay between the germline ends. From germline, CDR1 is SGHRS and CDR2 YFSETQ. This CDR3 has 14 residues. CDR3 nucleotides: TGCGCCAGCAGCCCGGAGGTCCTGACAGATACGCAGTATTTT. Translated: CASSPEVLTDTQYF.

The chain links TRBV25-1 to TRBJ2-1, with unresolved D. Germline V CDR1 and CDR2: MGHDK, SYGVNS. The V gene lost 4 bases and the J gene lost 9 bases, with 16 bases spanning the gap. The CDR3 is 14 amino acids. The CDR3 sequence: CASSAQRKITEQFF. The CDR3 DNA sequence: TGTGCCAGCAGTGCCCAGAGGAAGATCACTGAGCAGTTCTTC.

The rearrangement joins TRBV5-1 to TRBJ2-5, with 11 bases lining up with TRBD2. Germline loops: CDR1 SGHRS, CDR2 YFSETQ. V lost 1 base, J lost 0 bases, and 8 bases stayed unmatched. This CDR3 region has 18 residues. CDR3 DNA sequence: TGCGCCAGCAGCTTGATGGGGACTAGCGGAAAGTACCAAGAGACCCAGTACTTC. Encoded protein: CASSLMGTSGKYQETQYF.